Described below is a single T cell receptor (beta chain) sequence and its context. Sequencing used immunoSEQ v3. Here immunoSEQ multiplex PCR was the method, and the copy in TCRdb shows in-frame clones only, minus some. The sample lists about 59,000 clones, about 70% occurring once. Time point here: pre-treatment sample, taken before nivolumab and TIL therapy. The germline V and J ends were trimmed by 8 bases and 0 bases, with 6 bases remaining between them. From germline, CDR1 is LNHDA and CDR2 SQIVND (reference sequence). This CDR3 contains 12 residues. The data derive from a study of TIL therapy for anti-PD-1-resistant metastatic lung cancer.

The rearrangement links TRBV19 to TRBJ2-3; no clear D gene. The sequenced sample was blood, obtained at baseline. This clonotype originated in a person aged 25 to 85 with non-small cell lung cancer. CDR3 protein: CASGQSTDTQYF. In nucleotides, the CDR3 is TGTGCCAGTGGGCAGAGCACAGATACGCAGTATTTT.